What follows are 13 T cell receptor beta chains derived from one specimen sequenced in a study of blood T cell repertoires in COVID-19. Only in-frame clones appear in the TCRdb table, and some are missing; sequencing was by immunoSEQ multiplex PCR. The sample includes around 280,000 clones, around 90% of them seen just once. Source material: PBMCs or T cells enriched from blood (not recorded which). The receptors come from a woman younger than 35 with acute COVID-19.

The CDR3 sequence is CASSLRSSGSQETQYF. The CDR3 nucleotides are TGTGCCAGCAGTTTAAGGTCTAGCGGGTCTCAAGAGACCCAGTACTTC. V usage is TRBV28 and J usage is TRBJ2-5, with 8 bases lining up with TRBD2. Losses at the gene ends were 2 bases for V and 2 bases for J; bases not matched to a gene: 7. CDR1 and CDR2 (germline): MDHEN, SYDVKM. The CDR3 consists of 16 residues.

The chain combines TRBV19 with TRBJ1-3; D gene uncertain. The CDR3 is made up of 13 amino acids. The germline V gene encodes CDR1 LNHDA and CDR2 SQIVND (reference sequence). The V end lost 7 bases, the J end lost 3 bases, and 10 bases lay between the germline ends. As DNA, the CDR3 is TGTGCCAGTACCCCCCGGGATGGAAACACCATATATTTT. It translates to CASTPRDGNTIYF.

The chain has TRBV29-1 and TRBJ2-1; 8 bases map to TRBD2. There are 14 residues in the CDR3. The V gene's germline CDR1 is SQVTM and CDR2 ANQGSEA. V lost 4 bases and J lost 5; bases outside the gene matches: 7. This chain's CDR3 is CSVAQRELNNEQFF. DNA for the CDR3: TGCAGCGTTGCCCAGCGGGAGCTTAACAATGAGCAGTTCTTC.

V usage is TRBV12-3 or TRBV12-4 and J usage is TRBJ1-1; D is undetermined. This CDR3 is built from 13 residues. Deletions cut 6 bases from V and 1 base from J, with 9 bases between. The CDR3 loop is CASSNEGNTEAFF. The CDR3 nucleotides are TGTGCCAGCAGCAATGAGGGGAACACTGAAGCTTTCTTT.

Within the sample, this clone is medium-sized. The CDR3 loop reads CASSPQLAGGWEQYF. CDR3 sequence (DNA): TGTGCCAGCAGCCCCCAACTAGCGGGAGGATGGGAGCAGTACTTC. V is TRBV6-2 or TRBV6-3 and J is TRBJ2-7; 12 positions agree with TRBD2. From germline, CDR1 is MNHEY and CDR2 SVGEGT. There are 15 residues in the CDR3. V was clipped by 6 bases and J by 7 bases; unmatched bases: 10.

V and J are TRBV28 and TRBJ2-1, with TRBD2 matching over 7 bases. The CDR3 is 16 residues long. Trimming at V came to 4 bases and at J to 3 bases, leaving 9 bases not matched to a gene. Germline lookup yields CDR1 MDHEN and CDR2 SYDVKM. The CDR3 spells CASSSLMGGSYNEQFF. Here the CDR3 DNA reads TGTGCCAGCAGTTCTCTTATGGGGGGGAGCTACAATGAGCAGTTCTTC.

The genes are TRBV5-1 and TRBJ2-1; 10 nucleotides match TRBD2. This CDR3 has 16 amino acids. Germline CDR1 is SGHRS and CDR2 is YFSETQ. The V gene end was trimmed by 4 bases and the J gene end by 4 bases; junction bases not matched to a gene: 8. CDR3 region: CASSPDGTSVYNEQFF. The CDR3 region has the DNA TGCGCCAGCAGCCCGGACGGGACTAGCGTTTACAATGAGCAGTTCTTC.

The rearrangement links TRBV5-1 to TRBJ1-4; D gene uncertain. Germline assignment: CDR1 SGHRS and CDR2 YFSETQ. The CDR3 has 17 amino acids. V dropped 1 base and J dropped 3 bases, with 16 bases sitting between them. CDR3 sequence (DNA): TGCGCCAGCAGCTTGCCCGGTACATCACGGGCTAATGAAAAACTGTTTTTT. Its translation: CASSLPGTSRANEKLFF.

Only one count was recorded for this clone. The chain has TRBV5-1 and TRBJ2-7; possible D gene TRBD2, 6 bases. The length of the CDR3 is 16 residues. V dropped 0 bases and J dropped 1 base, with 14 bases sitting between them. Germline CDR1 and CDR2: SGHRS and YFSETQ. CDR3 bases: TGCGCCAGCAGCTTGGCCGGGGGAGCTGCATCCTACGAGCAGTACTTC. It specifies CASSLAGGAASYEQYF.

This sequence joins TRBV7-2 and TRBJ2-1; 8 bases fit TRBD2. CDR3 length equals 15 residues. Germline V gene data show CDR1 as SGHTA and CDR2 as FQGNSA. Germline trimming cut 6 bases from V and 5 bases from J; bases unmatched to any gene: 9. In DNA, the CDR3 is TGTGCCAGCAGTCGCCTAGCGGGTAACAACAATGAGCAGTTCTTC. Translation: CASSRLAGNNNEQFF.

This rearrangement joins TRBV3-1 (or the pseudogene TRBV3-2) to TRBJ1-1, with a weak D call TRBD1 (6 bases). The CDR3 has 16 residues. The germline CDR1 and CDR2 sequences are LGHDT and YNNKEL (reference sequence). The V gene lost 0 bases and the J gene lost 7 bases, with 18 bases spanning the gap. CDR3 protein: CASSQDEGRGRDEAFF. For the CDR3, the DNA is TGTGCCAGCAGCCAAGATGAGGGCAGGGGCCGGGATGAAGCTTTCTTT.

The chain uses TRBV19 and TRBJ1-5; 9 nucleotides align to TRBD1. The CDR3 totals 15 residues. CDR1 is LNHDA, CDR2 SQIVND, per germline (reference sequence). The V segment lost 1 base and the J segment 5 bases; nucleotides outside the gene matches: 3. CDR3 protein: CASSIVQGADQPQHF. The DNA for the CDR3 is TGTGCCAGTAGTATAGTACAGGGGGCAGATCAGCCCCAGCATTTT.

The chain joins TRBV11-2 to TRBJ2-3; D perhaps matches TRBD1 (6 bases). CDR3 size: 13 residues. CDR1 SGHAT and CDR2 FQNNGV come from the germline V gene. The V gene lost 0 bases and the J gene lost 8 bases, with 9 bases spanning the gap. CDR3 residues: CASSLDFRGTQYF. CDR3 nucleotides: TGTGCCAGCAGCTTAGATTTCAGGGGTACGCAGTATTTT.